This T cell receptor (beta chain) was sequenced during a study of CD8 T cells in Susac syndrome. Random hexamers were used to reverse transcribe roughly 0.45 to 1 ug of RNA. TCRdb re-derived calls from the immunoSEQ multiplex PCR reads in MiXCR, one entry per CDR3 protein. The table has around 190,000 distinct CDR3 sequences, 85% to 95% seen once. With 6 bases clipped from V and 7 bases from J, the junction kept 7 bases outside the gene matches. Germline V gene data show CDR1 as MDHEN and CDR2 as SYDVKM. The length of the CDR3 is 14 residues. The clonotype originates from a human donor with multiple sclerosis. V and J are TRBV28 and TRBJ1-4; 8 bases are a match to TRBD1. Sequencing was done on a sample of CD8+ T cells from PBMCs. CDR3 sequence (DNA): TGTGCCAGCAGGGAACAGGGGGGGACTGAAAAACTGTTTTTT. This gives the protein CASREQGGTEKLFF.